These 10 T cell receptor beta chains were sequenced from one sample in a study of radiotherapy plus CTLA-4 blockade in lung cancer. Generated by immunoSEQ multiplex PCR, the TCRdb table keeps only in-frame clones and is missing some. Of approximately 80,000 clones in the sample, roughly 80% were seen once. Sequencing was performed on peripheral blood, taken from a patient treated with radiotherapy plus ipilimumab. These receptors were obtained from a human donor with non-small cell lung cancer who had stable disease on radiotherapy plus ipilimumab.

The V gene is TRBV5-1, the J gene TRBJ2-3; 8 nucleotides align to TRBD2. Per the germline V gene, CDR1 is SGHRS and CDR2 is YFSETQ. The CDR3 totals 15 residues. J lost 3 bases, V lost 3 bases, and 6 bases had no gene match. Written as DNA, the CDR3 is TGCGCCAGCAGCTCCTCGGGACTAGAGACAGATACGCAGTATTTT. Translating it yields CASSSSGLETDTQYF.

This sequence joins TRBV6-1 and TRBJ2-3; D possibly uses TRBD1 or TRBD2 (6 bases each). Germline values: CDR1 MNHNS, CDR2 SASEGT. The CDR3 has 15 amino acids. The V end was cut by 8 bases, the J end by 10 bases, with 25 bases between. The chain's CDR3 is CASSQEGGPIQPQYF. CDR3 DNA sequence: TGTGCCAGCTCTCAGGAGGGGGGCCCTATTCAACCGCAGTATTTT.

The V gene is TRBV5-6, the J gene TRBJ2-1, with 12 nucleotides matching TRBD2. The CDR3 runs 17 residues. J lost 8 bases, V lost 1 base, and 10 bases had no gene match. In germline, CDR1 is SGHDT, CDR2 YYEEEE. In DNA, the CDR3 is TGTGCCAGCAGCTTGCCTAGCGGGGGGGCCTTCTATGATGAGCAGTTCTTC. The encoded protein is CASSLPSGGAFYDEQFF.

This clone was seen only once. In DNA form, the CDR3 reads TGTGCCAGCAGCCAGATGAACACTGAAGCTTTCTTT. It encodes CASSQMNTEAFF. V and J are TRBV11-3 and TRBJ1-1; no firm D call. The V gene's germline CDR1 is SGHNT and CDR2 YENEEA. Trimming removed 5 bases at V and 0 bases at J, with 4 bases between. The CDR3 sequence is 12 residues long.

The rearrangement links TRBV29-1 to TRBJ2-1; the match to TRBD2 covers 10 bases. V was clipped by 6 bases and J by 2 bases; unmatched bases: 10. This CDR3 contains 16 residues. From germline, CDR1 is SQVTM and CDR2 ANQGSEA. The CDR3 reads CSVDGAGGAPYNEQFF. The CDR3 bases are TGCAGCGTGGACGGAGCGGGAGGGGCCCCCTACAATGAGCAGTTCTTC.

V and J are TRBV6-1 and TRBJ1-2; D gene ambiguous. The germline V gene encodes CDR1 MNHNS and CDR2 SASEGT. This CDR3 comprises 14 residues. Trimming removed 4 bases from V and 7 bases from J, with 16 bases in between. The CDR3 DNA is TGTGCCAGCAGTGGTCTTATAGGAATCGCTGGCTACACCTTC. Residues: CASSGLIGIAGYTF.

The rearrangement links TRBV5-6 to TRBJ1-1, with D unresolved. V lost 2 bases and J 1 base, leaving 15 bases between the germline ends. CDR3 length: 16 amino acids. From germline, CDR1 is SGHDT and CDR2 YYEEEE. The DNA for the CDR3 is TGTGCCAGCAGCTTCGGTTGGTTTCGGGCGAACACTGAAGCTTTCTTT. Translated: CASSFGWFRANTEAFF.

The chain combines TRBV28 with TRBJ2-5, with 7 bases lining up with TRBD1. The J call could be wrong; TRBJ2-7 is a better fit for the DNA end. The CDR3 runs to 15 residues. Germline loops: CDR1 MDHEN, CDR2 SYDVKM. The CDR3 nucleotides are TGTGCCAGCAGTTTACCCGGGACAGCATCCTACGAGCAGTACTTC. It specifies CASSLPGTASYEQYF.

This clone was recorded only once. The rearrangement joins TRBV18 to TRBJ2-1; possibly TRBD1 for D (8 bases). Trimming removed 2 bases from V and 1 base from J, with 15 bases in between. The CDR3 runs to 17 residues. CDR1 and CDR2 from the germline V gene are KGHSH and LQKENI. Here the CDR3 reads CASSPGGGQASYNEQFF. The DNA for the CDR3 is TGTGCCAGCTCACCAGGCGGGGGACAGGCGTCCTACAATGAGCAGTTCTTC.

CDR3 coding DNA: TGTGCCAGCAGTGATAGACAGGGTAATGAAAAACTGTTTTTT. Its translation is CASSDRQGNEKLFF. The chain uses TRBV2 and TRBJ1-4, with 7 positions matching TRBD1. The CDR3 contains 14 residues. Germline CDR1 and CDR2: SNHLY and FYNNEI. The V segment lost 3 bases and the J segment 4 bases; nucleotides outside the gene matches: 2.